Each of the 32 T cell receptor beta chains below was sequenced from the same sample in a study of cytomegalovirus exposure and HLA in healthy donors. The PCR used 60 Vbeta and 13 Jbeta primers. TCRdb's copy holds only in-frame clones and misses some; the assay was immunoSEQ multiplex PCR. The table records more than 95,000 clones, around three quarters of them present only once. The sample consisted of PBMCs. These receptors were collected from a young man in good health and CMV-seronegative.

The chain is built from TRBV28 and TRBJ2-2; possible D gene TRBD2, 7 bases. V dropped 5 bases and J dropped 6 bases, with 13 bases sitting between them. The CDR3 is made up of 14 amino acids. CDR1 is MDHEN, CDR2 SYDVKM, per germline. The DNA for the CDR3 is TGTGCCAGCAGTAGGGGGGGGCTTGCCGGGGAGCTGTTTTTT. Residues: CASSRGGLAGELFF.

This clone has a single count. The chain employs TRBV7-2 and TRBJ2-7, with 14 bases fitting TRBD2. V lost 5 bases, J lost 12 bases, and 12 bases stayed unmatched. CDR1 SGHTA and CDR2 FQGNSA come from the germline V gene. CDR3 size: 15 residues. CDR3 in amino acids: CASSPRTSGGPGWYF. CDR3 coding DNA: TGTGCCAGCAGCCCCCGGACTAGCGGGGGGCCTGGTTGGTACTTC. The whole variable domain, filled in from reference TRBV7-2 and TRBJ2-7, reads GAGVSQSPSNKVTEKGKDVELRCDPISGHTALYWYRQSLGQGLEFLIYFQGNSAPDKSGLPSDRFSAERTGGSVSTLTIQRTQQEDSAVYLCASSPRTSGGPGWYFGPGTRLTVT.

The V call is TRBV25-1, the J call TRBJ2-5; perhaps TRBD2 as D (6 bases). Trimming shortened V by 5 bases and J by 6 bases, and 16 bases separated the two germline ends. The CDR3 totals 14 residues. CDR1 MGHDK and CDR2 SYGVNS come from the germline V gene. CDR3: CASSRLADSQTQYF. In DNA, the CDR3 is TGTGCCAGCAGTCGGTTAGCGGATTCCCAGACCCAGTACTTC.

The J gene is TRBJ2-7, the V gene TRBV4-2, with 11 bases that match TRBD2. Germline trimming cut 3 bases from V and 0 bases from J; bases unmatched to any gene: 10. Germline V gene data show CDR1 as LGHNA and CDR2 as YNFKEQ. The CDR3 runs to 18 residues. CDR3 sequence reads: CASSHGLAGDRYSYEQYF. In DNA, the CDR3 is TGTGCCAGCAGCCACGGACTAGCGGGTGACCGCTACTCCTACGAGCAGTACTTC.

This sequence joins TRBV28 and TRBJ1-2; no definite D call. Trimming removed 4 bases at V and 4 bases at J, with 10 bases between. This CDR3 spans 13 amino acids. The germline V gene encodes CDR1 MDHEN and CDR2 SYDVKM. The CDR3 spells CASSSGLPYGYTF. In DNA form, the CDR3 reads TGTGCCAGCAGTTCCGGACTCCCCTATGGCTACACCTTC.

The chain employs TRBV6-4 and TRBJ2-2; D gene ambiguous. Germline CDR1 is MRHNA and CDR2 is SNTAGT. There are 13 residues in the CDR3. V was shortened by 2 bases and J by 6 bases, with 7 bases between the two germline ends. CDR3 in DNA: TGTGCCAGCAGTGACGGCGGTGCCGGGGAGCTGTTTTTT. This sequence encodes CASSDGGAGELFF.

This clone turned up a few times. This chain links TRBV18 with TRBJ2-5, with 8 bases fitting TRBD1. CDR1 is KGHSH and CDR2 is LQKENI in the germline V gene. V dropped 3 bases and J dropped 9; count of bases not matched to a gene: 9. This CDR3 is built from 14 residues. The CDR3 DNA reads as TGTGCCAGCTCACCGGACAGGGAGGAAAGGGCCCAGTACTTC. This sequence encodes CASSPDREERAQYF.

The rearrangement uses TRBV30 and TRBJ2-1; unclear D gene. Trimming removed 1 base at V and 8 bases at J, with 9 bases between. This CDR3 spans 12 amino acids. CDR1 and CDR2 from the germline V gene are GTSNPN and SVGIG (reference sequence). The CDR3 sequence: CAWSALVDEQFF. In nucleotides, the CDR3 is TGTGCCTGGAGTGCCTTAGTGGATGAGCAGTTCTTC.

This clone was picked up one time. The V call is TRBV10-1, the J call TRBJ2-7, with 9 bases identical to TRBD2. Germline loops: CDR1 WNHNN, CDR2 SYGVQD (reference sequence). The CDR3 contains 16 residues. V was clipped by 5 bases and J by 3 bases; unmatched bases: 11. The CDR3 loop is CASSPGRREGLYEQYF. The CDR3 region has the DNA TGCGCCAGCAGTCCCGGGCGGCGGGAGGGACTCTACGAGCAGTACTTC.

To note about this clone: The same CDR3 can be traced to other DNA sequences in this sample. The rearrangement links TRBV5-1 to TRBJ1-2; 9 positions match TRBD1. The CDR3 has 13 residues. CDR1 and CDR2 from the germline V gene are SGHRS and YFSETQ. With V trimmed by 4 bases and J by 6 bases, 4 bases remained unmatched. The CDR3 DNA follows: TGCGCCAGCAGCCCCCGGACAGGGGATGGCTACACCTTC. Translation gives CASSPRTGDGYTF.

This chain connects TRBV4-1 to TRBJ1-6, with D perhaps TRBD1 (6 bases). V was trimmed by 4 bases and J by 5 bases, leaving 12 bases between them. In germline, CDR1 is MGHRA, CDR2 YSYEKL. The length of the CDR3 is 15 residues. CDR3 DNA sequence: TGCGCCAGCAGCCGGCCAGGGGCCCATAATTCACCCCTCCACTTT. Translated: CASSRPGAHNSPLHF.

The chain has TRBV25-1 and TRBJ2-7, with TRBD2 identical over 15 bases. V was clipped by 4 bases and J by 2 bases; unmatched bases: 0. Germline V CDR1 and CDR2: MGHDK, SYGVNS. The CDR3 is 15 residues long. The CDR3: CASSGTSGRAYEQYF. The CDR3 region has the DNA TGTGCCAGCAGTGGGACTAGCGGGAGGGCCTACGAGCAGTACTTC.

The V and J genes are TRBV7-7 and TRBJ1-4; 8 bases align to TRBD1. The CDR3 has 14 residues. V was clipped by 5 bases and J by 10 bases; unmatched bases: 9. CDR1 is SSHAT and CDR2 is FNYEAQ in the germline V gene (reference sequence). The CDR3 region has the DNA TGTGCCAGCAGCCTAGACAGGGGAAGCGGAAAACTGTTTTTT. Encoded protein: CASSLDRGSGKLFF.

The rearrangement links TRBV2 to TRBJ2-1; 11 nucleotides line up with TRBD2. The germline CDR1 and CDR2 sequences are SNHLY and FYNNEI. The CDR3 runs to 13 residues. In DNA, the CDR3 is TGTGCGTTCGGGACTAGCGGTGGGGTTGAGCAGTTCTTC. Protein: CAFGTSGGVEQFF.

J is TRBJ2-5 and V is TRBV5-6; a weak D match, TRBD2 (5 bases). The V and J ends lost 9 bases and 0 bases respectively, with 15 bases between them. This CDR3 region has 14 residues. Per the germline V gene, CDR1 is SGHDT and CDR2 is YYEEEE. The CDR3 nucleotides are TGTGCCAACACTAGGAGCGGTTACCAAGAGACCCAGTACTTC. This gives the protein CANTRSGYQETQYF.

The chain couples TRBV14 to TRBJ2-5; 7 bases map to TRBD1. CDR1 is SGHDN and CDR2 is FVKESK in the germline V gene. V lost 3 bases to trimming and J lost 3 bases; unmatched junction nucleotides: 7. The CDR3 loop spans 15 amino acids. DNA of the CDR3: TGTGCCAGCAGCCATTTAGGGACAGTCAAAGAGACCCAGTACTTC. Its protein product is CASSHLGTVKETQYF.

The chain uses TRBV2 and TRBJ2-1; 11 nucleotides agree with TRBD1. The CDR3 has 14 amino acids. The junction had 6 bases not matched to a gene; V was cut back by 7 bases and J by 7 bases. The germline V gene encodes CDR1 SNHLY and CDR2 FYNNEI. CDR3 region: CASTRDRGENEQFF. CDR3 bases: TGTGCCAGCACCCGGGACAGGGGGGAGAATGAGCAGTTCTTC.

This clone was recorded a few times. The V and J genes are TRBV11-3 and TRBJ2-2; D is ambiguous. CDR1 and CDR2 (germline): SGHNT, YENEEA. The ends were cut back, 6 bases at V and 3 bases at J, with 5 bases in the middle. This CDR3 comprises 12 residues. CDR3 protein: CASSLHTGELFF. The CDR3 DNA reads as TGTGCCAGCAGTCTCCACACCGGGGAGCTGTTTTTT.

The chain recombines TRBV9 with TRBJ2-3; TRBD2 matches at 10 bases. This CDR3 is built from 17 residues. Trimming at V came to 0 bases and at J to 0 bases, leaving 4 bases not matched to a gene. Germline CDR1 reads SGDLS; CDR2 reads YYNGEE. The CDR3 region has the DNA TGTGCCAGCAGCGTAGAGCCTAGCGGGAGAAGCACAGATACGCAGTATTTT. It translates to CASSVEPSGRSTDTQYF.

The chain combines TRBV9 with TRBJ2-2; D call uncertain. The CDR3 loop spans 15 amino acids. V lost 0 bases and J 1 base, leaving 7 bases between the germline ends. Germline V lookup: CDR1 SGDLS, CDR2 YYNGEE. The CDR3 spells CASSVVTGNTGELFF. The DNA of the CDR3 is TGTGCCAGCAGCGTAGTAACGGGGAACACCGGGGAGCTGTTTTTT. Combining the CDR3 with reference TRBV9 and TRBJ2-2 gives the whole variable domain DSGVTQTPKHLITATGQRVTLRCSPRSGDLSVYWYQQSLDQGLQFLIQYYNGEERAKGNILERFSAQQFPDLHSELNLSSLELGDSALYFCASSVVTGNTGELFFGEGSRLTVL.

The rearrangement uses TRBV7-8 and TRBJ1-5; no definite D call. Trimming took 5 bases from V and 0 from J, leaving 11 bases between them. Per germline, CDR1 SGHVS and CDR2 FQNEAQ. The CDR3 sequence is 15 residues long. As DNA, the CDR3 is TGTGCCAGCAGCCGCGACATCAATAGCAATCAGCCCCAGCATTTT. It encodes CASSRDINSNQPQHF.

Turning to this clone: Other nucleotide sequences from this sample produce the same CDR3. The chain joins TRBV6-1 to TRBJ2-7; a possible D gene is TRBD1 (6 bases). The V and J ends lost 5 bases and 3 bases respectively, with 8 bases between them. CDR1 and CDR2 from the germline V gene are MNHNS and SASEGT. This CDR3 region has 12 residues. The CDR3 region has the DNA TGTGCCAGCAGTCTACAGGGCTACGAGCAGTACTTC. It codes for CASSLQGYEQYF.

J is TRBJ1-6 and V is TRBV19; 7 bases map to TRBD1. The V gene end was trimmed by 5 bases and the J gene end by 10 bases; junction bases not matched to a gene: 8. This CDR3 has 14 residues. The germline V gene has CDR1 LNHDA and CDR2 SQIVND (reference sequence). CDR3 residues: CASSGQGGESPLHF. The CDR3 nucleotides are TGTGCCAGTAGTGGGCAGGGGGGAGAATCACCCCTCCACTTT.

With regard to this clone: Different DNA sequences within this sample yield the same CDR3. V usage is TRBV9 and J usage is TRBJ1-1; 7 bases line up with TRBD1. This CDR3 is 14 amino acids long. The V segment lost 0 bases and the J segment 6 bases; nucleotides outside the gene matches: 5. The germline CDR1 and CDR2 sequences are SGDLS and YYNGEE. CDR3 amino acids: CASSVGQGASEAFF. In DNA, the CDR3 is TGTGCCAGCAGCGTAGGACAGGGTGCCTCTGAAGCTTTCTTT.

This chain connects TRBV7-6 to TRBJ1-1, with TRBD1 as a possible D gene (6 bases). CDR1 SGHVS and CDR2 FNYEAQ come from the germline V gene. V shed 3 bases and J shed 5 bases, with 13 bases lying between them. The CDR3 is 14 amino acids. The CDR3 is CASSLSGVGTEAFF. The CDR3 DNA reads as TGTGCCAGCAGCTTGTCAGGGGTGGGGACTGAAGCTTTCTTT.

The V and J genes are TRBV6-5 and TRBJ1-4; TRBD1 matches at 9 bases. Germline V gene sequence: CDR1 MNHEY, CDR2 SVGAGI. After removal of 6 bases from V and 3 bases from J, the junction contained 5 bases not matched to a gene. The CDR3 sequence is 15 residues long. As DNA, the CDR3 is TGTGCCAGCAGGCGGGACAGGGTCGCTAATGAAAAACTGTTTTTT. It is translated as CASRRDRVANEKLFF.

The chain is built from TRBV7-8 and TRBJ2-3; 8 nucleotides align to TRBD2. The CDR3 is 16 amino acids. The germline V gene encodes CDR1 SGHVS and CDR2 FQNEAQ. Trimming took 1 base from V and 3 from J; bases not matched to a gene: 6. The CDR3 DNA reads TGTGCCAGCAGCTTAGAGGGAGCGGGAGTGACAGATACGCAGTATTTT. It codes for CASSLEGAGVTDTQYF.

The rearrangement uses TRBV30 and TRBJ2-7, with no clear D. The CDR3 contains 13 residues. The germline V and J ends were trimmed by 4 bases and 0 bases, with 10 bases remaining between them. Germline V gene data show CDR1 as GTSNPN and CDR2 as SVGIG (reference sequence). Here the CDR3 DNA reads TGTGCCTGGAAGCTCGGTTTCTCCTACGAGCAGTACTTC. This sequence encodes CAWKLGFSYEQYF.

The chain couples TRBV6-6 to TRBJ1-1; D call uncertain. The V end lost 4 bases, the J end lost 0 bases, and 9 bases lay between the germline ends. The CDR3 is made up of 14 amino acids. The germline V gene encodes CDR1 MNHNY and CDR2 SVGAGI (reference sequence). The CDR3 nucleotides are TGTGCCAGCAGTTGGGCAGTCCTGAACACTGAAGCTTTCTTT. Its translation is CASSWAVLNTEAFF.

This rearrangement joins TRBV9 to TRBJ2-1, with a possible D match to TRBD2 (7 bases). This CDR3 has 15 amino acids. Germline CDR1 reads SGDLS; CDR2 reads YYNGEE. The V gene lost 2 bases and the J gene lost 8 bases, with 17 bases spanning the gap. The CDR3 nucleotides are TGTGCCAGCAGCGTTACGGGGGCGGGAGAATATGAGCAGTTCTTC. It specifies CASSVTGAGEYEQFF.

The gene calls are TRBV13 and TRBJ1-1; D uncertain. This CDR3 spans 13 amino acids. Germline V gives CDR1 PRHDT, CDR2 FYEKMQ (reference sequence). V dropped 5 bases and J dropped 1 base, with 8 bases sitting between them. CDR3 loop: CASSTIGNTEAFF. As DNA, the CDR3 is TGTGCCAGCAGCACGATCGGGAACACTGAAGCTTTCTTT.

In this sample, this clone turned up a few times. The V and J genes are TRBV11-2 and TRBJ2-7, with D possibly TRBD2 on 6 matching bases. The CDR3 has 16 residues. Trimming stripped 0 bases from V and 3 bases from J, with 15 bases between. Germline lookup yields CDR1 SGHAT and CDR2 FQNNGV. In DNA, the CDR3 is TGTGCCAGCAGCTTAGATCCATTACTAGCATTCTACGAGCAGTACTTC. Its translation: CASSLDPLLAFYEQYF.